This T cell receptor beta chain stems from a study of response to subunit inactivated influenza vaccine. General observations from the study: After each seasonal influenza vaccination, few new T cells are recruited, the authors suggested.

Per the germline V gene, CDR1 is MDHEN and CDR2 is SYDVKM. V dropped 5 bases and J dropped 3 bases, with 8 bases sitting between them. The CDR3 loop spans 12 amino acids. TCRdb reanalysed the RT-PCR reads using MiXCR and keeps one entry per CDR3 protein. Among about 540,000 distinct CDR3 sequences listed, approximately 20% were seen once. This clonotype was detected ten times or more. Its cognate antigen is unknown. The data also belong to a second study, concerning T cells expressing NK-cell markers. From that study: It was by 5'RACE template switching with UMIs that TCR beta cDNA was made. Source material for TCR beta repertoires consisted of sorted CD3+CD56+NKG2C+, CD3+CD56+NKG2C- and CD3+CD56-NKG2C+ T cells.

The chain combines TRBV28 with TRBJ2-7, with unresolved D. This clonotype was sampled from a man aged 50 or older who received an inactivated influenza vaccine. Sample: CD4+ T cells sorted from PBMCs, taken 11 to 12 days after vaccination. In DNA, the CDR3 is TGTGCCAGCAGTCCGACCAACTACGAGCAGTACTTC. Its translation: CASSPTNYEQYF.